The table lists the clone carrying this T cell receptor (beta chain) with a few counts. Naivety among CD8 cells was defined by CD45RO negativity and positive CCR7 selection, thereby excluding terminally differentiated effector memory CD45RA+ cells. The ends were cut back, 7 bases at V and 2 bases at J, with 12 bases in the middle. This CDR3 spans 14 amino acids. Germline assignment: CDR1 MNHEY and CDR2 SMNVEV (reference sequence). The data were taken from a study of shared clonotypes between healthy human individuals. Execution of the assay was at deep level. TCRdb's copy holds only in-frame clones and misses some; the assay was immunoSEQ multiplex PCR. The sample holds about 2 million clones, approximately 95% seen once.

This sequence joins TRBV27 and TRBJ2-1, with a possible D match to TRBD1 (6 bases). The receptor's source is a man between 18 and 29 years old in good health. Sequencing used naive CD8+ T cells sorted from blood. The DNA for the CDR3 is TGTGCCAGCAACACACAGGGAACCTACAATGAGCAGTTCTTC. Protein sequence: CASNTQGTYNEQFF.